A selection of T cell receptor beta chains follows, all from one sample in a study of shared clonotypes between healthy human individuals. Method: immunoSEQ multiplex PCR; TCRdb's copy keeps in-frame clones and lacks some. The sample holds 2 million to 2.5 million clones, nearly 97% seen once. Sequencing input: naive CD4+ T cells sorted from blood. The receptors shown here come from a man in his late teens or twenties in good health. Each CDR3 is given with its conserved first and last residue. The D gene is left open where the match is weak. Clone size is shown for a subset of rows, as once, few, many or a class of expanded clone.

D	J	V	size	length	CDR3	DNA
TRBD1	TRBJ2-7	TRBV7-2	once	15	CASSLSGQGNHEQYF	TGTGCCAGCAGCTTATCGGGACAGGGTAACCACGAGCAGTACTTC
TRBD2	TRBJ2-2	TRBV5-1	-	15	CASSLVAGYAGELFF	TGCGCCAGCAGCTTGGTAGCGGGGTACGCCGGGGAGCTGTTTTTT
TRBD1	TRBJ1-6	TRBV27	-	16	CASSFLSGGTYSPLHF	TGTGCCAGCAGTTTTTTGTCAGGGGGCACGTATTCACCCCTCCACTTT
-	TRBJ2-1	TRBV18	-	13	CASSPPSWDEQFF	TGTGCCAGCTCACCCCCGTCTTGGGATGAGCAGTTCTTC
-	TRBJ1-1	TRBV10-2	-	15	CASSGLGLGNTEAFF	TGCGCCAGCAGTGGATTGGGGTTGGGGAACACTGAAGCTTTCTTT
TRBD1	TRBJ2-7	TRBV7-7	-	13	CASSPWDSSKQYF	TGTGCTAGCAGCCCATGGGACAGTTCAAAGCAGTACTTC
TRBD1	TRBJ1-5	TRBV28	-	17	CASSLFGDGQVNQPQHF	TGTGCCAGCAGTTTATTCGGCGATGGACAGGTGAATCAGCCCCAGCATTTT
TRBD1	TRBJ2-2	TRBV11-2	-	16	CASSSKLQGAAGELFF	TGTGCCAGCAGCTCAAAGCTTCAGGGGGCGGCCGGGGAGCTGTTTTTT
-	TRBJ1-5	TRBV5-1	-	13	CASSLAGFQPQHF	TGCGCCAGCAGCTTGGCGGGTTTTCAGCCCCAACATTTT
TRBD1	TRBJ1-4	TRBV7-9	-	13	CASGRTGGGKLFF	TGTGCCAGTGGCAGGACAGGGGGCGGAAAACTGTTTTTT
TRBD2	TRBJ2-1	TRBV11-2	-	16	CASAGLAGSSYNEQFF	TGTGCCAGCGCCGGACTAGCGGGCAGCTCCTACAATGAGCAGTTCTTC
-	TRBJ1-1	TRBV28	-	16	CASSSPHSSKNNQAFF	TGTGCCAGCAGCTCCCCCCATTCGTCTAAGAATAACCAAGCTTTCTTT
-	TRBJ2-5	TRBV29-1	-	11	CSGTDQETQYF	TGCAGCGGGACAGACCAAGAGACCCAGTACTTC
-	TRBJ2-3	TRBV25-1	-	16	CASSESLGTGTDTQYF	TGTGCCAGCAGTGAATCCTTGGGTACTGGCACAGATACGCAGTATTTT
TRBD1	TRBJ2-5	TRBV6-6	-	15	CASSYHRDRQETQYF	TGTGCCAGCAGTTACCACCGGGACAGGCAAGAGACCCAGTACTTC
-	TRBJ1-5	TRBV6-5	once	15	CASSRDFSGNQPQHF	TGTGCCAGCAGCAGGGACTTCAGTGGGAATCAGCCCCAGCATTTT
-	TRBJ2-7	TRBV11-2	-	15	CASSSLMGGRYEQYF	TGTGCCAGCAGCTCCCTCATGGGAGGTCGCTACGAGCAGTACTTC
TRBD2	TRBJ2-7	TRBV9	-	15	CASSVSGASSYEQYF	TGTGCCAGCAGCGTAAGCGGGGCGAGCTCCTACGAGCAGTACTTC
TRBD1	TRBJ1-4	TRBV28	-	17	CASSLSRTKRTGLKLFF	TGTGCCAGCAGTTTGAGTCGAACCAAAAGGACAGGGTTAAAACTGTTTTTT
TRBD1	TRBJ2-7	TRBV19	once	14	CASNPGDRPYEQYF	TGTGCCAGTAATCCCGGGGACAGACCCTACGAGCAGTACTTC
-	TRBJ2-7	TRBV29-1	-	14	CSVVGGPRGYEQYF	TGCAGCGTTGTAGGGGGTCCGAGGGGGTACGAGCAGTACTTC
-	TRBJ1-1	TRBV27	-	11	CASLNRAKAFF	TGTGCCAGCCTCAACAGGGCAAAAGCTTTCTTT
-	TRBJ2-5	TRBV18	once	13	CASSPQVQETQYF	TGTGCCAGCTCACCACAAGTCCAAGAGACCCAGTACTTC
TRBD1	TRBJ2-2	TRBV11-1	-	15	CASLDRAANTGELFF	TGTGCCAGCTTAGACAGGGCCGCGAACACCGGGGAGCTGTTTTTT
-	TRBJ2-3	TRBV9	-	15	CASSQDVGRTDTQYF	TGTGCCAGCAGCCAAGACGTGGGCCGCACAGATACGCAGTATTTT
-	TRBJ2-5	TRBV6-5	-	11	CASSSRQTQYF	TGTGCCAGCAGTTCGCGTCAGACCCAGTACTTC
-	TRBJ1-5	TRBV6-5	-	16	CASSYTGTLRDQPQHF	TGTGCCAGCAGTTACACGGGGACCTTACGGGATCAGCCCCAGCATTTT
-	TRBJ2-7	TRBV4-1	-	17	CASSQTTLPGDTYEQYF	TGCGCCAGCAGCCAAACTACCCTTCCAGGCGACACCTACGAGCAGTACTTC
TRBD1	TRBJ1-6	TRBV5-1	once	18	CASSTRPGQGGDNSPLHF	TGCGCCAGCAGCACCCGGCCTGGACAGGGAGGGGATAATTCACCCCTCCACTTT
TRBD2	TRBJ2-1	TRBV5-1	-	15	CASSSTGTMNNEQFF	TGCGCCAGCAGCTCGACCGGGACTATGAACAATGAGCAGTTCTTC
TRBD2	TRBJ2-7	TRBV4-1	-	17	CASSPRFETSGAYEQYF	TGCGCCAGCAGCCCACGTTTCGAGACTAGCGGAGCCTACGAGCAGTACTTC
-	TRBJ2-7	TRBV10-3	-	13	CAINSGSSYEQYF	TGTGCCATCAATTCGGGCAGCTCCTACGAGCAGTACTTC
-	TRBJ1-2	TRBV25-1	-	14	CASSREEGYYGYTF	TGTGCCAGCAGTAGGGAGGAGGGATACTATGGCTACACCTTC
TRBD1	TRBJ1-1	TRBV6-8	-	17	CASSYSKGGARDTEAFF	TGTGCCAGCAGTTACTCGAAAGGGGGCGCAAGGGACACTGAAGCTTTCTTT
TRBD1	TRBJ2-1	TRBV4-3	-	14	CASSLKDREAEQFF	TGCGCCAGCAGCCTCAAGGACAGGGAAGCTGAGCAGTTCTTC
-	TRBJ1-5	TRBV20-1	-	11	CSAKGGQPQHF	TGCAGTGCTAAAGGAGGTCAGCCCCAGCATTTT
TRBD2	TRBJ2-3	TRBV18	-	16	CASSPPGLADTDTQYF	TGTGCCAGCTCACCACCGGGACTAGCGGACACAGATACGCAGTATTTT
-	TRBJ1-1	TRBV5-8	-	14	CASSSGVWNTEAFF	TGTGCCAGCAGCTCAGGGGTATGGAACACTGAAGCTTTCTTT
-	TRBJ1-2	TRBV4-3	once	15	CASSQDLGQPYGYTF	TGCGCCAGCAGCCAAGACCTAGGGCAGCCCTATGGCTACACCTTC
-	TRBJ2-1	TRBV7-2	-	17	CASSTRDSGGSYNEQFF	TGTGCCAGCAGCACCAGGGACAGCGGGGGCTCCTACAATGAGCAGTTCTTC
TRBD1	TRBJ2-7	TRBV6-4	-	12	CASSRQGSEQYF	TGTGCCAGCAGCCGACAGGGGAGCGAGCAGTACTTC
TRBD2	TRBJ2-7	TRBV6-5	-	16	CASSYSRTSVSYEQYF	TGTGCCAGCAGTTACTCTCGGACTAGCGTCTCCTACGAGCAGTACTTC
-	TRBJ2-7	TRBV5-1	-	14	CASNLEGHSREQYF	TGCGCCAGCAACTTGGAGGGACATTCGCGAGAGCAGTACTTC
TRBD2	TRBJ2-1	TRBV5-4	-	15	CASRRTSGRDNEQFF	TGTGCCAGCAGACGGACTAGCGGGAGGGACAATGAGCAGTTCTTC
TRBD1	TRBJ1-1	TRBV18	-	15	CASSPRTGGDTEAFF	TGTGCCAGCTCACCAAGGACAGGGGGCGACACTGAAGCTTTCTTT
TRBD1	TRBJ1-5	TRBV19	once	16	CASSTTGGWGNQPQHF	TGTGCCAGTAGTACTACAGGGGGCTGGGGCAATCAGCCCCAGCATTTT
-	TRBJ2-4	TRBV19	-	18	CASSIDPWQAVAKNIQYF	TGTGCCAGTAGTATAGATCCTTGGCAGGCCGTAGCCAAAAACATTCAGTACTTC
TRBD1	TRBJ2-7	TRBV23-1	-	21	CASTPRRGNCAGGPLLYEQYF	TGCGCCAGCACCCCTCGGAGAGGGAACTGCGCAGGGGGTCCCCTTCTCTACGAGCAGTACTTC
TRBD2	TRBJ2-3	TRBV2	-	16	CASSELTSGGSDTQYF	TGTGCCAGCAGTGAACTGACAAGCGGGGGTTCAGATACGCAGTATTTT
TRBD1	TRBJ2-7	TRBV2	-	12	CARADRGNEQYF	TGTGCCAGGGCGGACAGGGGCAACGAGCAGTACTTC
-	TRBJ1-1	TRBV5-4	-	14	CASSLGLSDTEAFF	TGTGCCAGCAGCTTAGGACTTTCGGACACTGAAGCTTTCTTT
TRBD2	TRBJ2-7	TRBV15	-	17	CATSRASGLAGHYEQYF	TGTGCCACCAGCAGAGCCTCAGGACTAGCGGGGCACTACGAGCAGTACTTC
-	TRBJ2-7	TRBV30	-	15	CAWSVPGVRRYEQYF	TGTGCCTGGAGTGTTCCGGGAGTCAGAAGGTACGAGCAGTACTTC